Each of the 19 T cell receptor beta chains below was sequenced from the same sample in a study of blood T cell repertoires in COVID-19. The table came from immunoSEQ multiplex PCR; TCRdb's copy has only in-frame clones and leaves some out. The repertoire includes 100,000 to 110,000 clones, 85% of them detected once, and more than 10% sits in the top ten. The sequenced material came from peripheral blood. All receptors come from a human donor in a cohort sampled during active COVID-19.

The chain uses TRBV5-6 and TRBJ2-7; the D gene is possibly TRBD2 (6 bases). Trimming left V 0 bases short and J 3 bases short, with 16 bases between. The CDR3 spans 16 residues. Germline CDR1 is SGHDT and CDR2 is YYEEEE. Here the CDR3 DNA reads TGTGCCAGCAGCTTGGGGTCCCTAGCGATGCGCTACGAGCAGTACTTC. It is translated as CASSLGSLAMRYEQYF.

The J gene is TRBJ1-2, the V gene TRBV18, with 7 bases that match TRBD1. V lost 3 bases to trimming and J lost 2 bases; unmatched junction nucleotides: 6. The V gene's germline CDR1 is KGHSH and CDR2 LQKENI. The CDR3 runs 15 residues. The CDR3 loop is CASSPLQGVNYGYTF. In DNA form, the CDR3 reads TGTGCCAGCTCACCTCTTCAGGGGGTAAACTATGGCTACACCTTC.

The rearrangement links TRBV19 to TRBJ2-2; 9 bases fit TRBD2. This CDR3 region has 15 residues. The ends lost 5 bases at V and 7 bases at J; junction bases unmatched: 8. CDR1 LNHDA and CDR2 SQIVND come from the germline V gene (reference sequence). CDR3 region: CASSEGTSGYGELFF. In nucleotides, the CDR3 is TGTGCCAGTAGTGAGGGCACTAGCGGGTACGGGGAGCTGTTTTTT.

V is TRBV6-5 and J is TRBJ2-1, with D possibly matching TRBD1 (5 bases). V was pared by 6 bases and J by 7 bases, with 19 bases between. CDR1 and CDR2 from the germline V gene are MNHEY and SVGAGI. The CDR3 runs 15 residues. CDR3 loop: CASSYAGLFINEQFF. The CDR3 DNA is TGTGCCAGCAGCTACGCAGGGTTGTTTATAAATGAGCAGTTCTTC.

The V and J genes are TRBV19 and TRBJ1-1; TRBD1 aligns across 9 bases. The ends lost 5 bases at V and 6 bases at J; junction bases unmatched: 7. CDR3 length: 14 residues. Germline values: CDR1 LNHDA, CDR2 SQIVND (reference sequence). The CDR3 here is CASSPGQGLPEAFF. The CDR3 nucleotides read TGTGCCAGTAGTCCAGGACAGGGGCTCCCTGAAGCTTTCTTT.

The rearrangement joins TRBV30 to TRBJ2-7; a possible D gene is TRBD1 (5 bases). Trimming cost V 4 bases and J 5 bases, with 12 bases left between them. The CDR3 covers 12 residues. CDR1 and CDR2 (germline): GTSNPN, SVGIG (reference sequence). The CDR3 coding sequence is TGTGCCTGGACGCAGGGTAGTAACGAGCAGTACTTC. Translation: CAWTQGSNEQYF. Together with reference TRBV30 and TRBJ2-7, the CDR3 gives the full variable domain: SQTIHQWPATLVQPVGSPLSLECTVEGTSNPNLYWYRQAAGRGLQLLFYSVGIGQISSEVPQNLSASRPQDRQFILSSKKLLLSDSGFYLCAWTQGSNEQYFGPGTRLTVT.

DNA for the CDR3: TGTGCCATCCGGACAGGAGGGATGAATACGCAGTATTTT. Residues: CAIRTGGMNTQYF. The V and J genes are TRBV10-3 and TRBJ2-3; a weak D match, TRBD1 (7 bases). The germline CDR1 and CDR2 sequences are ENHRY and SYGVKD. This CDR3 comprises 13 residues. Deletions cut 8 bases from V and 7 bases from J, with 16 bases between.

V and J are TRBV10-3 and TRBJ2-7; the D is unclear. Trimming pared 9 bases from V and 2 bases from J, leaving 26 bases between. The CDR3 spans 17 residues. The germline CDR1 and CDR2 sequences are ENHRY and SYGVKD. The CDR3 loop is CAITTLISKIIPYEQYF. DNA of the CDR3: TGTGCCATTACCACCCTAATCTCAAAAATAATACCCTACGAGCAGTACTTC.

The chain combines TRBV6-5 with TRBJ2-7, with D possibly TRBD1 on 6 matching bases. Germline CDR1 and CDR2: MNHEY and SVGAGI. The CDR3 has 13 residues. Trimming took off 5 bases at V and 6 bases at J, with 14 bases between the two ends. The DNA for the CDR3 is TGTGCCAGCAGTCCCACACAGGGTCTCGAGCAGTACTTC. The encoded protein is CASSPTQGLEQYF.

This clone has just a few counts. The chain joins TRBV9 to TRBJ2-7; 9 positions agree with TRBD2. Per the germline V gene, CDR1 is SGDLS and CDR2 is YYNGEE. The J segment lost 4 bases and the V segment lost 0 bases, leaving 5 bases of the junction unmatched. There are 15 residues in the CDR3. Written as DNA, the CDR3 is TGTGCCAGCAGCGTAGTACCTAGCGGGGTTTACGAGCAGTACTTC. Protein: CASSVVPSGVYEQYF.

V usage is TRBV11-2 and J usage is TRBJ2-1; 11 positions match TRBD2. Germline V lookup: CDR1 SGHAT, CDR2 FQNNGV. CDR3 size: 18 residues. V lost 5 bases and J lost 2; bases outside the gene matches: 11. For the CDR3, the DNA is TGTGCCAGCAGCCGACAACTAAGTAGCGGGGGGGCCTACAATGAGCAGTTCTTC. This sequence encodes CASSRQLSSGGAYNEQFF.

V is TRBV5-6 and J is TRBJ2-3, with D perhaps matching TRBD2 (6 bases). The CDR3 spans 14 residues. The V end was cut by 4 bases, the J end by 3 bases, with 12 bases between. The germline V gene has CDR1 SGHDT and CDR2 YYEEEE. This chain's CDR3 is CASSRGSVTDTQYF. CDR3 DNA: TGTGCCAGCAGCCGGGGGTCTGTAACAGATACGCAGTATTTT.

CDR3 bases: TGCGCCAGCAGCCCCGGGCGGGGGGCCACGGGAAACACCATATATTTT. Translation: CASSPGRGATGNTIYF. V and J are TRBV5-1 and TRBJ1-3; possible D gene TRBD1, 6 bases. The V gene's germline CDR1 is SGHRS and CDR2 YFSETQ. The ends were cut back, 4 bases at V and 4 bases at J, with 18 bases in the middle. This CDR3 region has 16 residues.

The chain uses TRBV7-9 and TRBJ2-5, with 8 bases fitting TRBD1. J was trimmed by 5 bases and V by 5 bases; bases with no gene match: 7. The germline gives CDR1 SEHNR, CDR2 FQNEAQ (reference sequence). CDR3 length: 14 amino acids. The CDR3 sequence: CASSLDRGAETQYF. The CDR3 coding sequence is TGTGCCAGCAGCCTAGACAGGGGCGCGGAGACCCAGTACTTC.

The chain links TRBV7-8 to TRBJ2-3; 11 bases line up with TRBD2. CDR3 length equals 21 residues. Germline lookup yields CDR1 SGHVS and CDR2 FQNEAQ. V trimming: 5 bases; J trimming: 0 bases; junction bases outside the gene matches: 19. As DNA, the CDR3 is TGTGCCAGCAGCCCAAAGCAGGCTAGCGGGGGGTTAGTGTCTAGCACAGATACGCAGTATTTT. Translating gives CASSPKQASGGLVSSTDTQYF.

V gene TRBV7-2 combines with J gene TRBJ2-7; D might be TRBD1 (6 bases). V was clipped by 5 bases and J by 2 bases, with 16 bases between them. The CDR3 loop spans 15 amino acids. Per the germline V gene, CDR1 is SGHTA and CDR2 is FQGNSA. CDR3 bases: TGTGCCAGCAGCCCCGGGTCGGACAGACCCTACGAGCAGTACTTC. It yields the protein CASSPGSDRPYEQYF.

The rearrangement uses TRBV19 and TRBJ2-3; the D is unclear. The CDR3 spans 13 residues. The germline V gene encodes CDR1 LNHDA and CDR2 SQIVND (reference sequence). Trimming cost V 9 bases and J 2 bases, with 12 bases left between them. Here the CDR3 reads CASKLANTDTQYF. CDR3 nucleotide sequence: TGTGCCAGCAAGTTAGCAAACACAGATACGCAGTATTTT.

V and J are TRBV9 and TRBJ2-3, with 8 bases identical to TRBD2. This CDR3 contains 17 residues. Trimming at V came to 1 base and at J to 1 base, leaving 8 bases not matched to a gene. CDR1 is SGDLS, CDR2 YYNGEE, per germline. The CDR3 here is CASSVSSGRARTDTQYF. CDR3 bases: TGTGCCAGCAGCGTATCCTCCGGGAGGGCGCGCACAGATACGCAGTATTTT.

The chain carries TRBV6-6 and TRBJ1-3, with 7 bases identical to TRBD1. The CDR3 has 15 amino acids. V trimming: 8 bases; J trimming: 0 bases; junction bases outside the gene matches: 7. Germline V gene sequence: CDR1 MNHNY, CDR2 SVGAGI (reference sequence). The CDR3 sequence is CASARDRNSGNTIYF. The CDR3 DNA is TGTGCCAGCGCAAGGGACAGAAACTCTGGAAACACCATATATTTT.